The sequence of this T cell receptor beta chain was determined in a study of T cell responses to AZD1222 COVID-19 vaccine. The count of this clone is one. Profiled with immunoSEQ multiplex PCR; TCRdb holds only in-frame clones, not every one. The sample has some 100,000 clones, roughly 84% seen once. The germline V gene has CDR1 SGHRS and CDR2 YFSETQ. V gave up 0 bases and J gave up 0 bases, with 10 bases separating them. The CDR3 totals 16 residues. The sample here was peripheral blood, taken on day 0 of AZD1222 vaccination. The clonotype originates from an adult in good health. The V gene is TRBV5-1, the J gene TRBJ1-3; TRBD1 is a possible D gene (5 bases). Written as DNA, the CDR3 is TGCGCCAGCAGCTTGGGGGGCGCTCACTCTGGAAACACCATATATTTT. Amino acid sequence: CASSLGGAHSGNTIYF.